A single T cell receptor (beta chain) is shown here with its context. Clones were sequenced by immunoSEQ multiplex PCR, and TCRdb holds only the in-frame ones, with some missing. There are 120,000 or so clones in the sample; roughly 90% occur only once, and about 8% lies in the top ten. This sample is drawn from a study of blood T cell repertoires in COVID-19. At the level of the study: Sources were T cells, B-cell-depleted T cells, or PBMCs; the material itself was cDNA or gDNA.

Per germline, CDR1 KGHDR and CDR2 SFDVKD. Between the trimmed V and J ends, which lost 7 bases and 1 base, there was a span of 19 bases. This CDR3 has 17 amino acids. This TCR was sampled from a man between 45 and 60 years old with acute or convalescent COVID-19. Specimen: peripheral blood. The J gene is TRBJ1-5, the V gene TRBV24-1; D is ambiguous. CDR3 region: CATRGDPFGRSNQPQHF. The CDR3 DNA reads TGTGCCACCAGGGGAGACCCCTTTGGACGGAGCAATCAGCCCCAGCATTTT.